The clone carrying this T cell receptor (beta chain) was counted a single time. This entry comes from a study of cytomegalovirus exposure and HLA in healthy donors. This CDR3 contains 15 residues. Trimming removed 1 base at V and 4 bases at J, with 11 bases between. Germline lookup yields CDR1 LGHNA and CDR2 YSLEER. It was with 60 Vbeta and 13 Jbeta primers that the PCR ran. Clones were sequenced by immunoSEQ multiplex PCR, and TCRdb holds only the in-frame ones, with some missing. The sample yields 210,000 or so clones, over 75% seen once. Input material: PBMCs. This chain joins TRBV4-3 and TRBJ2-1; D ambiguous. The sequence derives from a man in his late teens or twenties in good health and CMV-seronegative. The CDR3 sequence: CASSQATGLYNEQFF. The CDR3 DNA sequence: TGCGCCAGCAGCCAAGCGACTGGTTTATACAATGAGCAGTTCTTC.